The T cell receptor (beta chain) under discussion was sequenced for a study of blood T cell repertoires in COVID-19. There are 16 residues in the CDR3. Germline CDR1 is MNHEY and CDR2 is SMNVEV (reference sequence). V dropped 5 bases and J dropped 7 bases, with 20 bases sitting between them. Profiled with immunoSEQ multiplex PCR; TCRdb holds only in-frame clones, not every one. The table has some 71,000 clones, 90% seen once. Sequenced: peripheral blood. This receptor was identified in a young woman with acute or convalescent COVID-19. The chain couples TRBV27 to TRBJ1-4, with D possibly matching TRBD1 (5 bases). CDR3: CASSPRLTASIEKLFF. As DNA, the CDR3 is TGTGCCAGCAGTCCGCGACTGACAGCTTCAATTGAAAAACTGTTTTTT. Complete variable domain (other parts from reference TRBV27 and TRBJ1-4): EAQVTQNPRYLITVTGKKLTVTCSQNMNHEYMSWYRQDPGLGLRQIYYSMNVEVTDKGDVPEGYKVSRKEKRNFPLILESPSPNQTSLYFCASSPRLTASIEKLFFGSGTQLSVL.